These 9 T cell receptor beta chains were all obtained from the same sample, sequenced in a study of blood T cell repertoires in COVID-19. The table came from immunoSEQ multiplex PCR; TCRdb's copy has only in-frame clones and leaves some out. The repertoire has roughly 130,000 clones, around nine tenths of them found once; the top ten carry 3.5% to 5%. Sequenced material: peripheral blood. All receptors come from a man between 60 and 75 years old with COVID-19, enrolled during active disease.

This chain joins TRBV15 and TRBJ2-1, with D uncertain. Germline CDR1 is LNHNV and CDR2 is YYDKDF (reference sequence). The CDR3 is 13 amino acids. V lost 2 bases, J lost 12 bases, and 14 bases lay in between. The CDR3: CATSRPAAKRQFF. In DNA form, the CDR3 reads TGTGCCACCAGCAGACCGGCGGCTAAAAGGCAGTTCTTC.

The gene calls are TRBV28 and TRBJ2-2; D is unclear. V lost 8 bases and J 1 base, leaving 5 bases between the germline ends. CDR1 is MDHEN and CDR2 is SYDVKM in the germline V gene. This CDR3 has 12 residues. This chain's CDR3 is CASAENTGELFF. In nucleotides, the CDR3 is TGTGCCAGCGCAGAGAACACCGGGGAGCTGTTTTTT.

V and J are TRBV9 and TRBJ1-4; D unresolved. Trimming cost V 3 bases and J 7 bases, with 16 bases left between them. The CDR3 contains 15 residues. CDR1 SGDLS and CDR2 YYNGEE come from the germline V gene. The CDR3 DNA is TGTGCCAGCAGCGCCGGGCCAGAGGGTGGTGAAAAACTGTTTTTT. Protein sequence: CASSAGPEGGEKLFF.

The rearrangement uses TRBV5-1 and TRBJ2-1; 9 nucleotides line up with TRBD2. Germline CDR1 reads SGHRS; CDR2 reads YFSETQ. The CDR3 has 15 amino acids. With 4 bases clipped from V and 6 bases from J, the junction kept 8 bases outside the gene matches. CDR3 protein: CASSRRGLASNEQFF. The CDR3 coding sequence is TGCGCCAGCAGCAGAAGAGGACTAGCGTCCAATGAGCAGTTCTTC.

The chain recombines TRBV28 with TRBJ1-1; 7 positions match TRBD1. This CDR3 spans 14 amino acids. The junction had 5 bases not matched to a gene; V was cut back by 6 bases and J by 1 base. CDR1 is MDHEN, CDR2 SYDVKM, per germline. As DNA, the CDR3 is TGTGCCAGCAGACTCCCAGGGGGGAACACTGAAGCTTTCTTT. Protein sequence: CASRLPGGNTEAFF.

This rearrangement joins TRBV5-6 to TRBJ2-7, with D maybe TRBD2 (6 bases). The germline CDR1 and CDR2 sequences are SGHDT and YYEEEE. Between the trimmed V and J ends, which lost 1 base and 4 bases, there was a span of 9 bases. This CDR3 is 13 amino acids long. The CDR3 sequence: CASSLLASYEQYF. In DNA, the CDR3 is TGTGCCAGCAGCTTGCTAGCGTCTTACGAGCAGTACTTC.

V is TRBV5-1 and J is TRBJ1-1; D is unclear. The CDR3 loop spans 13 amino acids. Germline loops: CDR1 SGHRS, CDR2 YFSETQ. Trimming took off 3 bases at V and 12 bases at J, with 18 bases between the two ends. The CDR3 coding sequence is TGCGCCAGCAGCTCGGCCGCTCTTGTGGACTCTTTCTTT. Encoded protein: CASSSAALVDSFF.

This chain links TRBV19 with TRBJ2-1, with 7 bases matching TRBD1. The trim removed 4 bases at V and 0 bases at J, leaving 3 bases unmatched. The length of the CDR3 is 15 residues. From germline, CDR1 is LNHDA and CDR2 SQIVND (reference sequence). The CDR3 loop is CASSKDRSSYNEQFF. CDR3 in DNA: TGTGCCAGTAGTAAGGACAGGTCCTCCTACAATGAGCAGTTCTTC. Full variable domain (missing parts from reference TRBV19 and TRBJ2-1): DGGITQSPKYLFRKEGQNVTLSCEQNLNHDAMYWYRQDPGQGLRLIYYSQIVNDFQKGDIAEGYSVSREKKESFPLTVTSAQKNPTAFYLCASSKDRSSYNEQFFGPGTRLTVL.

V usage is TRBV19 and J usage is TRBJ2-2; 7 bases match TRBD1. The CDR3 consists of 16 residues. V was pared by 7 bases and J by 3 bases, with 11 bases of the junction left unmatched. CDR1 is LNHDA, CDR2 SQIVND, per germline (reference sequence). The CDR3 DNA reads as TGTGCCAGTATTTCCGGGGCAGACAGGGACACCGGGGAGCTGTTTTTT. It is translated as CASISGADRDTGELFF.